This section outlines one T cell receptor (beta chain) sequence together with its context. No antigen is known for it. Within one base of it there is no much larger clone, and no base qualities were kept. The trial excluded patients who had a history of autoimmune disease or were on systemic immunosuppression. In every dose cohort, peripheral blood was drawn for TCR sequencing at baseline, cycle 4 day 1, and cycle 7 day 1. The samples were drawn from a first-in-human, open-label, multicenter phase I dose-escalation trial of ivuxolimab. The trial enrolled adults with locally advanced or metastatic head and neck squamous cell, hepatocellular, melanoma or renal cell carcinoma. Before TCR sequencing, CD4+ T cells and CD8+ T cells were sorted from peripheral blood as separate populations. This sample stems from a study of OX40 agonist ivuxolimab in advanced cancers. Some background on the complete study: Ivuxolimab, which targeted the costimulatory receptor OX40 (CD134), was an agonistic, fully human IgG2 monoclonal antibody. Peripheral TCRbeta sequencing aimed to test whether ivuxolimab altered TCR sequence diversity and caused clonal T-cell expansion. Partial responses occurred in three dose-escalation patients, of whom one had hepatocellular carcinoma and two had cutaneous melanoma. In the dose-escalation cohort, about four fifths of patients were male, and the mean age was roughly 60 years with a range of roughly 20 to 85. Among the roughly 54 dose-escalation patients, some 20 had hepatocellular carcinoma, about 15 melanoma, 9 renal cell carcinoma and 9 head and neck cancer. Intravenous ivuxolimab was administered to patients every 2 weeks at six dose levels: 0.01, 0.1, 0.3, 1.5, 3 and 10 mg/kg. The paper describes the monotherapy dose-escalation part (N of about 47 patients) of the phase I trial of ivuxolimab. Prior anti-PD-1, anti-PD-L1 or anti-CTLA-4 therapy was permitted, and checkpoint inhibitors had been received by roughly 42% of dose-escalation patients.

Genomic DNA was extracted from sorted cells for sequencing of the TCRbeta CDR3 region. The immunoSEQ Assay was used to sequence the TCRbeta CDR3 regions. Drawn from immuneACCESS, this table holds only the in-frame rearrangements with V and J called that TCRdb kept. Clones are partly lost; checked studies trace under half to an unresolved V gene and leave the rest unexplained. Here the sample has around 11,000 clones; 65% to 85% occur a single time. The ten biggest clones cover 15% to 20% of the sample. Beyond this particular receptor, the publication reports: On average, CD8+ T cells showed more expanded clones than CD4+ T cells after ivuxolimab. The antigen specificity of the peripheral T cells that underwent clonal expansion was not determined. Clonal expansion of both CD4+ and CD8+ blood T cells was observed from baseline to week 6 at doses 0.1 to 3.0 mg/kg. Partial responders in the 0.1-3.0 mg/kg groups had among the lowest normalized peripheral clonal expansion, especially among CD8+ T cells. Low levels of normalized T-cell clonal expansion were also seen in some nonresponding patients.

From cysteine to phenylalanine, the CDR3 is 13 amino acids long. Only the CDR3 portion is preserved as DNA: 39 bases, with reading frame beginning at the first base. According to the germline V gene, CDR1 reads MNHNS and CDR2 reads SASEGT. Trimmed from V: 8 bases; trimmed from J: 4 bases; junction bases lacking a gene match: 2. The receptor's source is an adult with an advanced solid tumor such as melanoma, head and neck, liver or kidney cancer. The sequences come from CD4+ or CD8+ T cells sorted from blood, collected in a trial of the OX40 agonist ivuxolimab. The sequence joins TRBV6-1 to TRBJ2-1, with 10 middle bases fitting TRBD2. The sequenced DNA is TGTGCCAGCGGACTAGCGGTTTACAATGAGCAGTTCTTC. Its protein reads: CASGLAVYNEQFF.